This passage covers 10 T cell receptor beta chains from one sample sequenced in a study of T cell responses to AZD1222 COVID-19 vaccine. Clones were sequenced by immunoSEQ multiplex PCR, and TCRdb holds only the in-frame ones, with some missing. This sample has approximately 160,000 clones, with 88% found just once. Sequenced material: peripheral blood, taken on day 0 of MenACWY control vaccination. Receptors were obtained from an adult in good health.

The chain combines TRBV6-6 with TRBJ1-1; D is undetermined. The CDR3 consists of 12 residues. V shed 7 bases and J shed 3 bases, with 9 bases lying between them. The germline V gene has CDR1 MNHNY and CDR2 SVGAGI (reference sequence). The CDR3 loop reads CASNRGDTEAFF. DNA of the CDR3: TGTGCCAGCAACCGTGGGGACACTGAAGCTTTCTTT.

The chain recombines TRBV4-3 with TRBJ2-7; no clear D. This CDR3 region has 16 residues. V was cut by 0 bases and J by 3 bases, with 15 bases left in between. Germline CDR1 reads LGHNA; CDR2 reads YSLEER. The CDR3 sequence is CASSQDGNGLFYEQYF. The CDR3 bases are TGCGCCAGCAGCCAAGATGGTAACGGGCTTTTCTACGAGCAGTACTTC.

This chain connects TRBV6-6 to TRBJ2-5; D assignment may be TRBD1 or TRBD2 (6 bases each). Germline CDR1 reads MNHNY; CDR2 reads SVGAGI (reference sequence). Between the trimmed V and J ends, which lost 6 bases and 2 bases, there was a span of 13 bases. The CDR3 is 14 residues long. CDR3 sequence (DNA): TGTGCCAGCAGGCCCGGGGGCTATCAAGAGACCCAGTACTTC. Translating gives CASRPGGYQETQYF.

This chain connects TRBV2 to TRBJ2-7, with D possibly matching TRBD1 (5 bases). Trimming took off 2 bases at V and 3 bases at J, with 8 bases between the two ends. CDR1 and CDR2 from the germline V gene are SNHLY and FYNNEI. The CDR3 loop spans 13 amino acids. The DNA for the CDR3 is TGTGCCAGCAGTGAAAACAGGCTCTACGAGCAGTACTTC. Translating it yields CASSENRLYEQYF. Full variable domain (missing parts from reference TRBV2 and TRBJ2-7): EPEVTQTPSHQVTQMGQEVILRCVPISNHLYFYWYRQILGQKVEFLVSFYNNEISEKSEIFDDQFSVERPDGSNFTLKIRSTKLEDSAMYFCASSENRLYEQYFGPGTRLTVT.

V is TRBV5-4 and J is TRBJ1-1; D ambiguous. Germline CDR1 SGHNT, CDR2 YYREEE (reference sequence). The CDR3 spans 16 residues. V gave up 2 bases and J gave up 1 base, with 15 bases separating them. The CDR3 sequence: CASSLRRRSGNTEAFF. DNA for the CDR3: TGTGCCAGCAGCTTAAGGAGGCGGTCGGGGAACACTGAAGCTTTCTTT.

The chain uses TRBV4-3 and TRBJ1-5, with 8 bases aligning to TRBD1. Trimming cost V 0 bases and J 5 bases; bases outside gene matches: 9. This CDR3 contains 17 residues. Germline CDR1 and CDR2: LGHNA and YSLEER. CDR3 sequence (DNA): TGCGCCAGCAGCCAAGATTTGTATCAGGGGGCATATCAGCCCCAGCATTTT. Protein: CASSQDLYQGAYQPQHF.

The CDR3 DNA is TGTGCCAGCAGCTCGTCACGACTAGCGGGAGGACGGTCCTACAATGAGCAGTTCTTC. It translates to CASSSSRLAGGRSYNEQFF. The rearrangement joins TRBV11-3 to TRBJ2-1; 13 bases agree with TRBD2. Germline V gene lookup returns CDR1 SGHNT and CDR2 YENEEA. The trim removed 4 bases at V and 1 base at J, leaving 10 bases unmatched. The CDR3 has 19 amino acids.

A remark on this clone: One junction end disagrees with the germline gene, perhaps due to a read error. The chain has TRBV5-1 and TRBJ2-7; TRBD1 or TRBD2 may be the D gene (5 bases each). This CDR3 spans 14 amino acids. Per germline, CDR1 SGHRS and CDR2 YFSETQ. The CDR3 loop reads CASTIGDHSSEQYF. As DNA, the CDR3 is TGCGCCAGCACCATAGGGGACCATTCCTCCGAGCAGTACTTC.

The J gene is TRBJ2-2, the V gene TRBV7-9; 15 nucleotides agree with TRBD2. Germline CDR1 SEHNR, CDR2 FQNEAQ (reference sequence). With 5 bases clipped from V and 7 bases from J, the junction kept 5 bases outside the gene matches. The CDR3 consists of 16 residues. The CDR3 DNA is TGTGCCAGCAGCATGGGACTAGCGGGGGGTGTCGGGGAGCTGTTTTTT. Translated: CASSMGLAGGVGELFF.

This chain's CDR3 is CASSQDRGNEKLFF. CDR3 bases: TGCGCCAGCAGCCAAGACAGGGGTAATGAAAAACTGTTTTTT. The V call is TRBV4-1, the J call TRBJ1-4; D is possibly TRBD1 (6 bases). V lost 0 bases and J 4 bases, leaving 6 bases between the germline ends. This CDR3 has 14 residues. Germline CDR1 reads MGHRA; CDR2 reads YSYEKL.